This T cell receptor (beta chain) was recovered during a study of memory CD4+ T cells and cytomegalovirus serostatus. Study-wide results and caveats: Suggested: most of the CMV-linked TCR signature lies in CD4+ memory cells.

The CDR3 is made up of 15 amino acids. CDR1 is SGHTA and CDR2 is FQGTGA in the germline V gene. V lost 5 bases, J lost 1 base, and 9 bases lay in between. As for this clone: Its antigen is currently unknown.

Single viable CD3+CD4+CD8-CD45RO+ cells were sorted as the memory CD4+ T cells. The repertoire was sequenced with immunoSEQ multiplex PCR; TCRdb's copy has only in-frame clones and lacks some. The table shows 80,000 to 100,000 clones, with about 80% occurring only once. The source of this sequence is an adult in good health and CMV-seropositive. The sequencing sample was made of memory CD4+ T cells from blood. This rearrangement joins TRBV7-3 to TRBJ2-6; D call uncertain. The CDR3 bases are TGTGCCAGCAGCCCACAGTTGTCTGGGGCCAACGTCCTGACTTTC. It encodes CASSPQLSGANVLTF.